The 26 T cell receptor beta chains below all came from one sample that was sequenced in a study of patients and donors after allogeneic stem cell transplantation. TCRdb fed the RT-PCR reads into MiXCR, producing one record per CDR3 protein. The table includes 70,000 to 85,000 distinct CDR3 sequences, around 27% detected once. The sequencing sample was made of blood, either unsorted or a sorted T cell fraction (not recorded which). The receptors were gathered from a human donor who was either an allogeneic HSCT recipient or a stem cell or donor lymphocyte infusion donor (not recorded which). It is not recorded whose cells these are; they may come from a transplant donor.

V usage is TRBV7-9 and J usage is TRBJ1-5; 10 nucleotides align to TRBD1. V dropped 5 bases and J dropped 5; count of bases not matched to a gene: 3. The CDR3 is made up of 14 amino acids. Per the germline V gene, CDR1 is SEHNR and CDR2 is FQNEAQ (reference sequence). The CDR3 sequence: CASSPGTGDQPQHF. For the CDR3, the DNA is TGTGCCAGCAGCCCTGGGACAGGGGATCAGCCCCAGCATTTT.

This clonotype was observed a handful of times. The rearrangement links TRBV20-1 to TRBJ1-1; TRBD1 agrees at 7 bases. V lost 3 bases to trimming and J lost 0 bases; unmatched junction nucleotides: 1. The V gene's germline CDR1 is DFQATT and CDR2 SNEGSKA (reference sequence). The CDR3 runs to 13 residues. The CDR3 sequence: CSARGQLNTEAFF. The DNA for the CDR3 is TGCAGTGCTAGGGGACAGTTGAACACTGAAGCTTTCTTT.

Only a few counts were recorded for this clonotype. V usage is TRBV12-3 or TRBV12-4 and J usage is TRBJ2-7; a possible D gene is TRBD2 (6 bases). The CDR3 is 15 amino acids. Trimming removed 7 bases from V and 0 bases from J, with 16 bases in between. The CDR3 reads CASTLGDFTSYEQYF. CDR3 nucleotides: TGTGCCAGCACCCTCGGGGACTTTACCTCCTACGAGCAGTACTTC.

This clonotype has just a few counts. CDR3 coding DNA: TGTGCCAGCAGCTTCAGGTTGGACACTGAAGCTTTCTTT. Translating it yields CASSFRLDTEAFF. This chain uses TRBV7-9 with TRBJ1-1; D remains unclear. There are 13 residues in the CDR3. In germline, CDR1 is SEHNR, CDR2 FQNEAQ (reference sequence). V was cut by 3 bases and J by 3 bases, with 8 bases left in between.

This clonotype was seen just once. The J gene is TRBJ2-7, the V gene TRBV4-3, with no clear D. CDR1 and CDR2 from the germline V gene are LGHNA and YSLEER. Trimming removed 2 bases at V and 4 bases at J, with 12 bases between. This CDR3 spans 14 amino acids. This CDR3 reads CASSQTLGVYEQYF. The CDR3 DNA follows: TGCGCCAGCAGCCAAACACTGGGCGTATACGAGCAGTACTTC.

The V call is TRBV6-6, the J call TRBJ1-2, with no clear D. Trimming took 2 bases from V and 5 from J, leaving 15 bases between them. The CDR3 length is 15 residues. Germline V lookup: CDR1 MNHNY, CDR2 SVGAGI (reference sequence). The DNA for the CDR3 is TGTGCCAGCAGTTACCGGGCGGGGAGAGAGTATGGCTACACCTTC. It is translated as CASSYRAGREYGYTF.

The chain combines TRBV5-6 with TRBJ1-1, with D possibly TRBD1 on 5 matching bases. Germline assignment: CDR1 SGHDT and CDR2 YYEEEE. The V end was cut by 4 bases, the J end by 6 bases, with 10 bases between. The CDR3 has 12 residues. CDR3 sequence: CASSLRGAEAFF. CDR3 coding DNA: TGTGCCAGCAGCCTGAGGGGCGCTGAAGCTTTCTTT. Filled out from reference TRBV5-6 and TRBJ1-1, the complete variable domain reads DAGVTQSPTHLIKTRGQQVTLRCSPKSGHDTVSWYQQALGQGPQFIFQYYEEEERQRGNFPDRFSGHQFPNYSSELNVNALLLGDSALYLCASSLRGAEAFFGQGTRLTVV.

This clonotype was detected a few times. The V gene is TRBV12-5, the J gene TRBJ2-7; D not certain. The CDR3 contains 13 residues. In germline, CDR1 is LGHNT, CDR2 FRNRAP. V gave up 2 bases and J gave up 3 bases, with 8 bases separating them. The CDR3 nucleotides read TGTGCTAGTGGTTTGTGGGGTGGCTACGAGCAGTACTTC. It specifies CASGLWGGYEQYF.

The chain has TRBV20-1 and TRBJ2-1; 14 bases are shared with TRBD2. CDR1 is DFQATT, CDR2 SNEGSKA, per germline (reference sequence). V lost 8 bases, J lost 3 bases, and 3 bases stayed unmatched. The CDR3 runs to 14 residues. DNA of the CDR3: TGCAGTTCCGGGACTAGCGGGAGCTACAATGAGCAGTTCTTC. The encoded protein is CSSGTSGSYNEQFF.

The rearrangement joins TRBV5-1 to TRBJ2-7, with 9 bases fitting TRBD1. CDR1 and CDR2 from the germline V gene are SGHRS and YFSETQ. V lost 2 bases and J lost 2; bases outside the gene matches: 2. The CDR3 extends over 14 amino acids. The CDR3 loop is CASSFGDRAYEQYF. The CDR3 DNA reads as TGCGCCAGCAGCTTTGGGGACAGGGCCTACGAGCAGTACTTC.

The chain has TRBV14 and TRBJ2-7; perhaps TRBD2 as D (5 bases). CDR3 length equals 14 residues. With 0 bases removed from V and 0 bases from J, the gap between germline ends came to 6 bases. Germline lookup yields CDR1 SGHDN and CDR2 FVKESK. The DNA for the CDR3 is TGTGCCAGCAGCCAAGAGAGCGGCTCCTACGAGCAGTACTTC. Amino acid sequence: CASSQESGSYEQYF.

In its sample, this clonotype was seen many times. The chain is built from TRBV29-1 and TRBJ2-3, with a possible D match to TRBD2 (6 bases). The CDR3 loop spans 13 amino acids. Between the trimmed V and J ends, which lost 7 bases and 6 bases, there was a span of 17 bases. CDR1 and CDR2 from the germline V gene are SQVTM and ANQGSEA. DNA of the CDR3: TGCAGCGACGGGGGACTGATCGGTGATACGCAGTATTTT. Protein sequence: CSDGGLIGDTQYF.

There are many counts of this clonotype. The chain has TRBV5-4 and TRBJ2-7; no clear D gene. The V and J ends lost 4 bases and 4 bases respectively, with 24 bases between them. The CDR3 consists of 17 residues. Germline CDR1 reads SGHNT; CDR2 reads YYREEE (reference sequence). In nucleotides, the CDR3 is TGTGCCAGCAGCCGCCCCCTGTCGACACCTCGGCCGTACGAGCAGTACTTC. Residues: CASSRPLSTPRPYEQYF.

This clonotype turned up a few times. The rearrangement joins TRBV7-9 to TRBJ1-4; 8 nucleotides match TRBD1. Trimming cost V 5 bases and J 4 bases; bases outside gene matches: 3. The CDR3 has 14 residues. The germline V gene encodes CDR1 SEHNR and CDR2 FQNEAQ (reference sequence). CDR3 in amino acids: CASSPGQVNEKLFF. The CDR3 coding sequence is TGTGCCAGCAGCCCGGGACAGGTTAATGAAAAACTGTTTTTT.

The chain recombines TRBV7-2 with TRBJ2-5; a weak D match, TRBD1 (5 bases). There are 19 residues in the CDR3. The germline gives CDR1 SGHTA, CDR2 FQGNSA. With 1 base removed from V and 5 bases from J, the gap between germline ends came to 26 bases. The CDR3 DNA is TGTGCCAGCAGCTTAGTGTTAGGCGGTGGCCAGGGTGTACGGGAGACCCAGTACTTC. Protein sequence: CASSLVLGGGQGVRETQYF.

A few counts support this clonotype. CDR3 nucleotide sequence: TGTGCCAGCAGTCTGACTAGCGGGAGTATCGAGCAGTACTTC. Amino acid sequence: CASSLTSGSIEQYF. V usage is TRBV12-3 or TRBV12-4 and J usage is TRBJ2-7, with 12 bases aligning to TRBD2. J gave up 6 bases and V 5 bases, and 5 bases lay outside the gene matches. This CDR3 is built from 14 residues.

Only a few counts were recorded for this clonotype. The chain combines TRBV12-3 or TRBV12-4 with TRBJ2-5; possible D gene TRBD1, 6 bases. The CDR3 extends over 15 amino acids. Trimming took 4 bases from V and 5 from J, leaving 17 bases between them. The CDR3: CASSSQITGMETQYF. Here the CDR3 DNA reads TGTGCCAGCAGTTCCCAAATTACAGGGATGGAGACCCAGTACTTC.

This clonotype has only a few counts. This sequence joins TRBV14 and TRBJ1-2, with D possibly matching TRBD1 (6 bases). The CDR3 runs to 13 residues. The germline V and J ends were trimmed by 6 bases and 2 bases, with 10 bases remaining between them. Per the germline V gene, CDR1 is SGHDN and CDR2 is FVKESK. The chain's CDR3 is CASRPTGNYGYTF. For the CDR3, the DNA is TGTGCCAGCAGACCTACAGGGAACTATGGCTACACCTTC.

V usage is TRBV7-9 and J usage is TRBJ2-1, with D possibly TRBD2 on 5 matching bases. CDR3 length: 14 residues. Germline V gene sequence: CDR1 SEHNR, CDR2 FQNEAQ (reference sequence). Trimming shortened V by 0 bases and J by 6 bases, and 9 bases separated the two germline ends. CDR3 region: CASSLAGESNEQFF. CDR3 coding DNA: TGTGCCAGCAGCTTAGCGGGAGAATCCAATGAGCAGTTCTTC.

This clonotype was counted a few times. The chain carries TRBV7-2 and TRBJ2-3; 11 bases agree with TRBD2. The V segment lost 3 bases and the J segment 4 bases; nucleotides outside the gene matches: 3. The CDR3 extends over 15 amino acids. Germline lookup yields CDR1 SGHTA and CDR2 FQGNSA. The CDR3 DNA is TGTGCCAGCAGCTTTAGCGGGGGGGTTGCAGATACGCAGTATTTT. Translating gives CASSFSGGVADTQYF. Based on the CDR3 plus reference TRBV7-2 and TRBJ2-3, the full variable domain is GAGVSQSPSNKVTEKGKDVELRCDPISGHTALYWYRQSLGQGLEFLIYFQGNSAPDKSGLPSDRFSAERTGGSVSTLTIQRTQQEDSAVYLCASSFSGGVADTQYFGPGTRLTVL.

This clonotype was seen once. The chain combines TRBV7-3 with TRBJ2-3, with a tentative D call TRBD2 (6 bases). The germline V and J ends were trimmed by 3 bases and 5 bases, with 9 bases remaining between them. The CDR3 extends over 13 amino acids. Germline values: CDR1 SGHTA, CDR2 FQGTGA. DNA of the CDR3: TGTGCCAGCAGCTTCCTGGGAGGAGATACGCAGTATTTT. Its translation is CASSFLGGDTQYF.

This chain uses TRBV5-1 with TRBJ2-1; the match to TRBD1 covers 12 bases. This CDR3 contains 15 residues. Per the germline V gene, CDR1 is SGHRS and CDR2 is YFSETQ. With 4 bases clipped from V and 6 bases from J, the junction kept 5 bases outside the gene matches. Written as DNA, the CDR3 is TGCGCCAGCAGCACCCTGGGACAGGGGGCCAATGAGCAGTTCTTC. Its protein product is CASSTLGQGANEQFF.

The V gene is TRBV10-3, the J gene TRBJ2-3, with D perhaps matching TRBD2 (6 bases). This CDR3 region has 15 residues. V shed 6 bases and J shed 1 base, with 14 bases lying between them. Per germline, CDR1 ENHRY and CDR2 SYGVKD. As DNA, the CDR3 is TGTGCCATCAGGCCCTTACCGGGGGGCACAGATACGCAGTATTTT. It is translated as CAIRPLPGGTDTQYF.

By sample share, this clonotype is medium-sized. The gene calls are TRBV2 and TRBJ1-1; no clear D. V dropped 7 bases and J dropped 1 base, with 19 bases sitting between them. Germline V gene lookup returns CDR1 SNHLY and CDR2 FYNNEI. This CDR3 region has 16 residues. CDR3 in amino acids: CASTQTQRTENTEAFF. The CDR3, as DNA: TGTGCCAGCACCCAAACACAGAGGACGGAGAACACTGAAGCTTTCTTT. Full variable domain (remainder filled in from reference TRBV2 and TRBJ1-1): EPEVTQTPSHQVTQMGQEVILRCVPISNHLYFYWYRQILGQKVEFLVSFYNNEISEKSEIFDDQFSVERPDGSNFTLKIRSTKLEDSAMYFCASTQTQRTENTEAFFGQGTRLTVV.

This clonotype appeared a few times. CDR3 region: CAIKAGTNTEAFF. The CDR3 DNA follows: TGTGCCATCAAGGCCGGAACGAACACTGAAGCTTTCTTT. V usage is TRBV10-3 and J usage is TRBJ1-1, with D unresolved. Germline V gives CDR1 ENHRY, CDR2 SYGVKD. The CDR3 runs to 13 residues. With 7 bases removed from V and 1 base from J, the gap between germline ends came to 10 bases.

The chain uses TRBV5-1 and TRBJ1-3; D remains unclear. Germline V gene sequence: CDR1 SGHRS, CDR2 YFSETQ. The CDR3 runs to 13 residues. Trimming removed 5 bases at V and 0 bases at J, with 6 bases between. CDR3 in DNA: TGCGCCAGCAGTCTCCACTCTGGAAACACCATATATTTT. As protein: CASSLHSGNTIYF.